One TCR beta chain is described in this entry. Other DNA variants within this sample encode the same CDR3. V gave up 3 bases and J gave up 2 bases, with 14 bases separating them. Per germline, CDR1 SGDLS and CDR2 YYNGEE. The CDR3 totals 15 residues. Per the original data handling: How many nucleated cells were present was estimated from reference gene primer amplification. Here immunoSEQ multiplex PCR was the method, and the copy in TCRdb shows in-frame clones only, minus some. Clonal size and the V and J genes are those of that table, whereas D and trimming came from the DNA. Of about 90,000 clones listed, 80% were seen once; the top ten hold 9% to 12%. This sample was taken from a study of blood T cell repertoires in COVID-19. For the study at large: Some COVID-19 samples were acute and others convalescent; all came from the United States, Italy and Spain.

Sequencing was done on a sample of peripheral blood. The chain joins TRBV9 to TRBJ1-1, with a weak D call TRBD1 (6 bases). The origin of this receptor is a woman aged 70-85 years with acute or convalescent COVID-19. This CDR3 is CASSAEGVGNTEAFF. The CDR3 coding sequence is TGTGCCAGCAGCGCCGAGGGGGTGGGCAACACTGAAGCTTTCTTT. Together with reference TRBV9 and TRBJ1-1, the CDR3 gives the full variable domain: DSGVTQTPKHLITATGQRVTLRCSPRSGDLSVYWYQQSLDQGLQFLIQYYNGEERAKGNILERFSAQQFPDLHSELNLSSLELGDSALYFCASSAEGVGNTEAFFGQGTRLTVV.